The 10 T cell receptor beta chains below were found in one sample sequenced in a study of blood T cell repertoires in COVID-19. TCRdb's table, derived via immunoSEQ multiplex PCR, lists solely in-frame clones and lacks some. There are a few hundred thousand clones in the sample; 75% to 90% occur only once, and roughly 4.5% lies in the top ten. Sequencing was carried out using peripheral blood. These receptors originate from a woman in her forties who had recovered from COVID-19.

The chain carries TRBV7-2 and TRBJ2-5, with 12 bases that match TRBD2. CDR3 length equals 15 residues. Per germline, CDR1 SGHTA and CDR2 FQGNSA. V was pared by 5 bases and J by 5 bases, with 6 bases of the junction left unmatched. CDR3 amino acids: CASSPQLAGGETQYF. The DNA for the CDR3 is TGTGCCAGCAGCCCACAACTAGCGGGGGGTGAGACCCAGTACTTC.

The chain uses TRBV30 and TRBJ1-6; tentative D call: TRBD1 (6 bases). V lost 1 base to trimming and J lost 7 bases, with 14 bases between them. Germline V gene sequence: CDR1 GTSNPN, CDR2 SVGIG (reference sequence). The CDR3 is made up of 15 amino acids. CDR3 sequence reads: CAWSAPQGINSPLHF. The DNA for the CDR3 is TGTGCCTGGAGTGCTCCACAGGGCATCAATTCACCCCTCCACTTT. Together with reference TRBV30 and TRBJ1-6, the CDR3 gives the full variable domain: SQTIHQWPATLVQPVGSPLSLECTVEGTSNPNLYWYRQAAGRGLQLLFYSVGIGQISSEVPQNLSASRPQDRQFILSSKKLLLSDSGFYLCAWSAPQGINSPLHFGNGTRLTVT.

This chain connects TRBV9 to TRBJ2-3; 8 bases agree with TRBD2. Germline V CDR1 and CDR2: SGDLS, YYNGEE. Trimming took 0 bases from V and 5 from J; bases not matched to a gene: 5. This CDR3 contains 15 residues. For the CDR3, the DNA is TGTGCCAGCAGCGTAGTTGCGAGCGGGAGAGATACGCAGTATTTT. Protein: CASSVVASGRDTQYF.

The rearrangement joins TRBV5-4 to TRBJ2-2, with D tentatively TRBD1 (5 bases). Germline-derived CDR1 and CDR2 are SGHNT and YYREEE (reference sequence). Trimming shortened V by 1 base and J by 5 bases, and 15 bases separated the two germline ends. The CDR3 spans 16 residues. CDR3 DNA: TGTGCCAGCAGCTTGTTGTCTAGGGGTGGGACCGGGGAGCTGTTTTTT. Translated, it gives CASSLLSRGGTGELFF.

The rearrangement joins TRBV24-1 to TRBJ2-2, with D possibly matching TRBD2 (6 bases). Germline CDR1 KGHDR, CDR2 SFDVKD. The CDR3 has 13 amino acids. Trimming shortened V by 4 bases and J by 6 bases, and 8 bases separated the two germline ends. The CDR3 reads CATSDAGPGELFF. The CDR3 region has the DNA TGTGCCACCAGTGACGCGGGGCCCGGGGAGCTGTTTTTT.

CDR3 amino acids: CASSLDPGTGFGYTF. In DNA, the CDR3 is TGCGCCAGCAGCTTGGACCCTGGGACAGGGTTTGGCTACACCTTC. The chain is built from TRBV5-1 and TRBJ1-2, with TRBD1 identical over 9 bases. This CDR3 comprises 15 residues. V gave up 0 bases and J gave up 7 bases; unmatched junction bases: 7. Germline V gene sequence: CDR1 SGHRS, CDR2 YFSETQ.

V and J are TRBV18 and TRBJ1-1; D remains ambiguous. Trimming cost V 6 bases and J 1 base, with 24 bases left between them. Germline assignment: CDR1 KGHSH and CDR2 LQKENI. This CDR3 has 18 amino acids. CDR3: CASSQGRVGVARNTEAFF. The CDR3, as DNA: TGTGCCAGCTCCCAAGGACGGGTCGGGGTGGCCCGGAACACTGAAGCTTTCTTT.

The chain joins TRBV28 to TRBJ2-5; 9 positions match TRBD1. Trimming removed 8 bases from V and 3 bases from J; junction bases left unmatched: 10. Germline V CDR1 and CDR2: MDHEN, SYDVKM. The CDR3 has 15 amino acids. CDR3 nucleotides: TGTGCCAGCTACGGGACAGGGCCCGGCAAAGAGACCCAGTACTTC. Translation: CASYGTGPGKETQYF.

Worth noting for this clone: One end of the junction fails to match germline, which may point to a read error. This rearrangement joins TRBV15 to TRBJ2-2; 9 bases align to TRBD1. The length of the CDR3 is 14 residues. Germline-derived CDR1 and CDR2 are LNHNV and YYDKDF (reference sequence). Here the CDR3 DNA reads TGTGCCACCGGGAGGGACAGGGCCACCGGGGAGATGTTTTTT. Protein sequence: CATGRDRATGEMFF.

The V gene is TRBV21-1, the J gene TRBJ2-3; TRBD2 is the table's D call, not checked against the DNA. TRBV21-1 is a pseudogene. This CDR3 contains 14 residues. The CDR3 region has the DNA TGTGCCAGCAGCATTAGCGGGGGCACAGATACGCAGTATTTT. This sequence encodes CASSISGGTDTQYF.